This T cell receptor beta chain is drawn from a study of PD-L1 blockade in urothelial cancer. Study details: Blood gave a median roughly 140,000 T cells.

The time point denotes: peripheral blood 6 weeks after treatment start. Germline values: CDR1 SGHNT, CDR2 YENEEA. This CDR3 spans 15 amino acids. V lost 3 bases and J lost 4; bases outside the gene matches: 7. TCRdb keeps only in-frame clones here, not all; method: immunoSEQ multiplex PCR. Of 66,000 or so clones in the sample, roughly 86% were seen once. The chain couples TRBV11-3 to TRBJ1-1; 8 bases are shared with TRBD1. The sequence came from a man between 60 and 75 years old with urothelial cancer. The specimen comprised PBMCs, sampled around atezolizumab (anti-PD-L1) treatment. This CDR3 is CASSLGQGAGTEAFF. The CDR3 nucleotides read TGTGCCAGCAGCTTGGGCCAGGGGGCGGGCACTGAAGCTTTCTTT.